This T cell receptor (beta chain) was identified in a study of tumor-infiltrating lymphocytes in primary liver carcinoma. Looking at the study overall: Tumors were staged T1-T3 N0M0 and measured about 4 to 11 cm across.

Starting material of 500 to 600 ng total RNA yielded TCR beta cDNA via a constant-region primer. ARM-PCR, slightly modified, supplied the TCR beta libraries through three nested multiplex PCR rounds. In the first two PCR rounds, TRBV1-TRBV30 forward primers were paired with a C-beta reverse primer, and each round lasted roughly 10 cycles. Each CDR3 protein gets one entry after TCRdb re-called the multiplex PCR reads with MiXCR. The sample records just over 300,000 distinct CDR3 sequences, nearly 60% being singletons. This CDR3 contains 16 residues. CDR1 is SGHAT, CDR2 FQNNGV, per germline. General study points: Relative to tumor region pairs, the tumor-adjacent and tumor-blood pairs showed overlap that was lower. CD8+ and CD4+ repertoires went uncompared, the samples being bulk unsorted.

Of note for this clonotype: Its antigen is unidentified. The junction shows a germline mismatch at one end, possibly a read error.

Both blood RNA, taken from unsorted whole blood, and germline DNA were extracted. Sequenced sample: peripheral blood. This TCR was recovered from a woman aged 25 to 39 with primary liver carcinoma and hepatitis B virus infection. V usage is TRBV11-2 and J usage is TRBJ2-5, with 7 nucleotides matching TRBD2. The CDR3 DNA reads TGTGCCAGCAGCTTTGTAGGCGGGAGCATCCAAGAGACCCAGCACTTC. Translated, it gives CASSFVGGSIQETQHF.